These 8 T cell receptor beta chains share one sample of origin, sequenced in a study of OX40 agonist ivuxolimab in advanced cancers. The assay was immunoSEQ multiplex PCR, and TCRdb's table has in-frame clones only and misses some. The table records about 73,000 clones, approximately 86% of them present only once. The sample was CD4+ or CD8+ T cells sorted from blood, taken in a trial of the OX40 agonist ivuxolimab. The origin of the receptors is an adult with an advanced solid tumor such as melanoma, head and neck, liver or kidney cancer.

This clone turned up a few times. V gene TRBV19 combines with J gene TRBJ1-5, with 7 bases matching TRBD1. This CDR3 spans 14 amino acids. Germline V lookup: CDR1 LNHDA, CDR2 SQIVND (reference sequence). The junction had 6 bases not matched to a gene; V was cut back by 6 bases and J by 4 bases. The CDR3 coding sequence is TGTGCCAGTAGGGCCTCAGGGGGGAATCAGCCCCAGCATTTT. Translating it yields CASRASGGNQPQHF.

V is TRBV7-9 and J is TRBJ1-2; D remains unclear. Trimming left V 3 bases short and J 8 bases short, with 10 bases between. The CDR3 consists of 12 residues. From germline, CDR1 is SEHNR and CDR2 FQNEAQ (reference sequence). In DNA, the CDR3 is TGTGCCAGCAGCTTGGGGTTAGAGGGCTACACCTTC. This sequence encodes CASSLGLEGYTF.

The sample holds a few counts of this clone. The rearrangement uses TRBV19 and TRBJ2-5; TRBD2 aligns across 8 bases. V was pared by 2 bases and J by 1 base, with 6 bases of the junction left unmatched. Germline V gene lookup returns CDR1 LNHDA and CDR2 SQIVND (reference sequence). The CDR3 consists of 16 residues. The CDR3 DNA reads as TGTGCCAGTAGTATAACGGCGGGGGGCCGCCAAGAGACCCAGTACTTC. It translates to CASSITAGGRQETQYF.

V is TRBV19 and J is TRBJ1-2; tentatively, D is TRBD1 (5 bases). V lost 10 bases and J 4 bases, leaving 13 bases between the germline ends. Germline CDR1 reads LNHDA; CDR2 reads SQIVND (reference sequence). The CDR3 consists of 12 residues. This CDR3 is CATLGRIYGYTF. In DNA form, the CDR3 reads TGTGCCACCTTGGGACGGATCTATGGCTACACCTTC.

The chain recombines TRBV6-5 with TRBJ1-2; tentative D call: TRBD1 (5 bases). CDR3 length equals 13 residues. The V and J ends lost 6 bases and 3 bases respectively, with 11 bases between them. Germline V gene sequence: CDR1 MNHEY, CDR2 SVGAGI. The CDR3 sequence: CASRETGDYGYTF. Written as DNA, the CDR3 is TGTGCCAGCAGGGAGACGGGGGACTATGGCTACACCTTC.

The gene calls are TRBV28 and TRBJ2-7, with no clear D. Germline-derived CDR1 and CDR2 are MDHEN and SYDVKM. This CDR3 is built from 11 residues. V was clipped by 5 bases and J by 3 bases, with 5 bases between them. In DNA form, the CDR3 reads TGTGCCAGCAGTCAAAACTACGAGCAGTACTTC. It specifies CASSQNYEQYF. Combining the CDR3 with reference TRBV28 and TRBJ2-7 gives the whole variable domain DVKVTQSSRYLVKRTGEKVFLECVQDMDHENMFWYRQDPGLGLRLIYFSYDVKMKEKGDIPEGYSVSREKKERFSLILESASTNQTSMYLCASSQNYEQYFGPGTRLTVT.

CDR3 residues: CASSYSYRENQPQHF. The CDR3 DNA sequence: TGTGCCAGCAGTTACTCTTACCGAGAAAATCAGCCCCAGCATTTT. The chain combines TRBV6-5 with TRBJ1-5; D is undetermined. CDR3 length: 15 residues. Germline V gene lookup returns CDR1 MNHEY and CDR2 SVGAGI. Trimming removed 0 bases at V and 4 bases at J, with 10 bases between.

The DNA for the CDR3 is TGCGCCAGCTGTGGACAGCTCAATGAGCAGTTCTTC. It specifies CASCGQLNEQFF. V usage is TRBV10-2 and J usage is TRBJ2-1; tentatively, D is TRBD1 (6 bases). CDR3 length: 12 amino acids. Germline V gene sequence: CDR1 WSHSY, CDR2 SAAADI. V was pared by 8 bases and J by 6 bases, with 11 bases between.